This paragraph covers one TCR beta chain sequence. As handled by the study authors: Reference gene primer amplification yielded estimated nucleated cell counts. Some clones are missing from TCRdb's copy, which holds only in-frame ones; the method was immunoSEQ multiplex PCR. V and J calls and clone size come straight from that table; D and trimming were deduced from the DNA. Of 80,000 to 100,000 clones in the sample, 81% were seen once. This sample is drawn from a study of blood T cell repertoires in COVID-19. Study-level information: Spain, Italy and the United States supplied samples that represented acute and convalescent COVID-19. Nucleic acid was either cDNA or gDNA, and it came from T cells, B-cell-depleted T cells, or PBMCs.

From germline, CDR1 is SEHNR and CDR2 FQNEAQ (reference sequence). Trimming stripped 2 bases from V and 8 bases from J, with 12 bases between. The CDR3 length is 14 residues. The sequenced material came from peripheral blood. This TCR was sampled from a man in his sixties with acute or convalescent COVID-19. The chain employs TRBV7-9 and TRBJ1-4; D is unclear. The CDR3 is CASSLRREGEKLFF. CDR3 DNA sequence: TGTGCCAGCAGCTTACGGAGGGAAGGAGAAAAACTGTTTTTT.